This entry concerns a single T cell receptor beta chain. Its target is unknown. This record belongs to a study of cytomegalovirus exposure and HLA in healthy donors. Notes on the study in general: With further analysis later on, most CMV-associated TCR beta chains appeared HLA-restricted.

This CDR3 is built from 15 residues. Unmatched junction bases numbered 7, after V lost 3 bases and J lost 4 bases. Germline CDR1 reads KGHSH; CDR2 reads LQKENI. PCR primers comprised 60 Vbeta and 13 Jbeta primers. Clones were read by immunoSEQ multiplex PCR, and TCRdb kept only the in-frame ones, dropping some. Of 79,000 or so clones in the sample, 73% were seen once. The material sequenced was PBMCs. This chain links TRBV18 with TRBJ1-1; 8 nucleotides match TRBD1. The clonotype comes from a middle-aged woman in good health and CMV-seropositive. The CDR3 DNA reads as TGTGCCAGCTCACCTAGCCGGGACAGGCCCACTGAAGCTTTCTTT. It specifies CASSPSRDRPTEAFF.